This T cell receptor beta chain was observed in a study of blood T cells in healthy people across ages. Through a sample-barcoded 5' primer and a J-beta primer mix, a second PCR was run for 7 to 11 cycles. MiXCR was run by TCRdb on the 5' RACE reads, yielding one entry per CDR3 protein. The sample yields roughly 1,100,000 distinct CDR3 sequences, about 23% seen once. These data were also filed under a second study, of T cells of mothers and their children.

The TCR was taken from a girl aged 2-15 years in good health. The sequenced sample consisted of blood.

The CDR3 nucleotides read TGTGCCAGCAGTTATTTCGGCCTAGCGGGAGGGTCAGAGACCCAGTACTTC. This encodes CASSYFGLAGGSETQYF. The chain employs TRBV6-5 and TRBJ2-5; 12 bases agree with TRBD2. The CDR3 extends over 17 amino acids. Trimming cost V 3 bases and J 4 bases; bases outside gene matches: 9. CDR1 is MNHEY and CDR2 is SVGAGI in the germline V gene.